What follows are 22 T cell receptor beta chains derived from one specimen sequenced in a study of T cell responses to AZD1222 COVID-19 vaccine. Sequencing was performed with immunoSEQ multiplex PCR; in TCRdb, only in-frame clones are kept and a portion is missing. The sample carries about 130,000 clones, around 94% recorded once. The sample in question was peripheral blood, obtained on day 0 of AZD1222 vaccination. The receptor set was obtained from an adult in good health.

CDR3 sequence: CASSLSVGQGSEKLFF. For the CDR3, the DNA is TGTGCCAGCAGCTTATCAGTGGGACAGGGGTCTGAAAAACTGTTTTTT. The chain is built from TRBV7-2 and TRBJ1-4, with TRBD1 matching over 10 bases. This CDR3 region has 16 residues. J was trimmed by 7 bases and V by 2 bases; bases with no gene match: 7. CDR1 is SGHTA and CDR2 is FQGNSA in the germline V gene.

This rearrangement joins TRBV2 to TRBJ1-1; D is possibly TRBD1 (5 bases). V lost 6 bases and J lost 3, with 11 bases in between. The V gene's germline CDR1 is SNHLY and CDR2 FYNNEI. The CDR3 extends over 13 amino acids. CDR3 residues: CASRMGLYTEAFF. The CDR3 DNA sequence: TGTGCCAGCAGGATGGGGCTGTACACTGAAGCTTTCTTT.

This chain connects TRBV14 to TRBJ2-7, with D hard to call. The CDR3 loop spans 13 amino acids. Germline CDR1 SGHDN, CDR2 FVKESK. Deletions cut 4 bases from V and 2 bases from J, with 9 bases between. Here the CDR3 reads CASSRQLTYEQYF. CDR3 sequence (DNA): TGTGCCAGCAGCCGACAACTTACCTACGAGCAGTACTTC. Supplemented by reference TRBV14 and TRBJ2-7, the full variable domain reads EAGVTQFPSHSVIEKGQTVTLRCDPISGHDNLYWYRRVMGKEIKFLLHFVKESKQDESGMPNNRFLAERTGGTYSTLKVQPAELEDSGVYFCASSRQLTYEQYFGPGTRLTVT.

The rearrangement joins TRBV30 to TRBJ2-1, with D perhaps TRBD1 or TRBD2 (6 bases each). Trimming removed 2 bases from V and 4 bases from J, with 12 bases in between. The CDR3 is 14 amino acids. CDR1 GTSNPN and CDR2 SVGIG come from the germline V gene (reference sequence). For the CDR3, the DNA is TGTGCCTGGAGTCTCGGGGGCGGGTACAATGAGCAGTTCTTC. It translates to CAWSLGGGYNEQFF.

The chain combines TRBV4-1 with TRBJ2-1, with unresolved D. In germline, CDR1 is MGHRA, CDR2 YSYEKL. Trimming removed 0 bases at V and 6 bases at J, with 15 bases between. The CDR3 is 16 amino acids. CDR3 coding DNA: TGCGCCAGCAGCCAAGATTCGACGGGTAAAGCCAATGAGCAGTTCTTC. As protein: CASSQDSTGKANEQFF.

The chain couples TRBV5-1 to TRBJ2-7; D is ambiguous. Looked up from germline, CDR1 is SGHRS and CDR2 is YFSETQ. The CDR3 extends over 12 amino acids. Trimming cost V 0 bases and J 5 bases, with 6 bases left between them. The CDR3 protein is CASSLVGDEQYF. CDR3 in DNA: TGCGCCAGCAGCTTGGTTGGGGACGAGCAGTACTTC.

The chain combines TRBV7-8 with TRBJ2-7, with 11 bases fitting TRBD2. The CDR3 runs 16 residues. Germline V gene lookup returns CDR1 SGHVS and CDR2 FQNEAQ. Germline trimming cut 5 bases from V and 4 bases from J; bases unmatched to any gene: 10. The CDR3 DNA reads TGTGCCAGCAGCCATAAACGACTAGCGGGGTTGTACGAGCAGTACTTC. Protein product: CASSHKRLAGLYEQYF.

CDR3 protein: CASSLDRTGATSSYNSPLHF. The CDR3, as DNA: TGTGCCAGCAGCTTAGATCGGACAGGGGCGACTAGCTCCTATAATTCACCCCTCCACTTT. V gene TRBV11-3 combines with J gene TRBJ1-6; 9 nucleotides align to TRBD1. The CDR3 runs 20 residues. Losses at the gene ends were 0 bases for V and 0 bases for J; bases not matched to a gene: 9. CDR1 and CDR2 from the germline V gene are SGHNT and YENEEA. The full variable domain, rest sourced from reference TRBV11-3 and TRBJ1-6, is EAGVVQSPRYKIIEKKQPVAFWCNPISGHNTLYWYLQNLGQGPELLIRYENEEAVDDSQLPKDRFSAERLKGVDSTLKIQPAELGDSAVYLCASSLDRTGATSSYNSPLHFGNGTRLTVT.

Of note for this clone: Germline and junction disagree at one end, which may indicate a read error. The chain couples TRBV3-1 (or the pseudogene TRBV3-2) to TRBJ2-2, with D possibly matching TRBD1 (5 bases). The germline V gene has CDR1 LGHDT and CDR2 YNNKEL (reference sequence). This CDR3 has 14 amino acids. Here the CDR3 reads CASSQGHNTGELFF. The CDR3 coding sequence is TGTGCCAGCAGTCAAGGACACAACACCGGGGAGCTGTTTTTT.

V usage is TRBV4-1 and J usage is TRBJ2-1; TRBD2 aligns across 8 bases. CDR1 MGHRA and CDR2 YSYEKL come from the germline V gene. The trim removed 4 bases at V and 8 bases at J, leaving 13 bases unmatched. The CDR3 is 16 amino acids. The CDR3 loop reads CASSLKSGLAEDEQFF. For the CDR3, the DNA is TGCGCCAGCAGCCTAAAGTCCGGACTAGCTGAGGATGAGCAGTTCTTC.

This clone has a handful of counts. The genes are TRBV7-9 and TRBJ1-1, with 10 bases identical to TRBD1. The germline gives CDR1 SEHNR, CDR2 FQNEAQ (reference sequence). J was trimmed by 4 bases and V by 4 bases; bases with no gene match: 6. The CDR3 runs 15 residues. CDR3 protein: CASSSDRGRVTEAFF. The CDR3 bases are TGTGCCAGCAGCTCCGACAGGGGGCGGGTCACTGAAGCTTTCTTT.

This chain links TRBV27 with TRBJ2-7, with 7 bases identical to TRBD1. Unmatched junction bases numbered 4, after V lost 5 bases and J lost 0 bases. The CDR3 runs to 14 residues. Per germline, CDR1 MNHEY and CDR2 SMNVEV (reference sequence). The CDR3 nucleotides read TGTGCCAGCAGTCCTACAGGGGCCTCCTACGAGCAGTACTTC. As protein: CASSPTGASYEQYF.

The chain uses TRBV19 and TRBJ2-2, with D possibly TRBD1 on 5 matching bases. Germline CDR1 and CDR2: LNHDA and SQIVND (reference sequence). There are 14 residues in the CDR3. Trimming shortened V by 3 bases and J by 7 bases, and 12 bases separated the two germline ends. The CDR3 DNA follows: TGTGCCAGTAGTATTCCTGACAGTCGCGGGGAGCTGTTTTTT. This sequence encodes CASSIPDSRGELFF.

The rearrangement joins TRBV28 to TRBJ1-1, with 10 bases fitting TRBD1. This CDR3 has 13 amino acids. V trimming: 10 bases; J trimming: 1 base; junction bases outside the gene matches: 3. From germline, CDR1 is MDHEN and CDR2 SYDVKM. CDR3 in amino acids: CAIRTGGNTEAFF. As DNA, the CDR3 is TGTGCCATCAGGACAGGGGGGAACACTGAAGCTTTCTTT.

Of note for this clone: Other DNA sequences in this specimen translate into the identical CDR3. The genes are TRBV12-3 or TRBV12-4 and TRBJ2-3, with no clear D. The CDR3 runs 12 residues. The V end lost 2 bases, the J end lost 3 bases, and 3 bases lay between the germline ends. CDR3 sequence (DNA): TGTGCCAGCAGTTTACGGACAGATACGCAGTATTTT. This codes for CASSLRTDTQYF.

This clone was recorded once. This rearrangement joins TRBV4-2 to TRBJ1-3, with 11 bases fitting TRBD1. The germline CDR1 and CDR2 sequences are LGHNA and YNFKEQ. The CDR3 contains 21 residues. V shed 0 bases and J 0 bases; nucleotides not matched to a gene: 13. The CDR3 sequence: CASSQELPGQGVWSSGNTIYF. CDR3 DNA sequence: TGTGCCAGCAGCCAAGAGTTGCCGGGACAGGGGGTTTGGAGCTCTGGAAACACCATATATTTT.

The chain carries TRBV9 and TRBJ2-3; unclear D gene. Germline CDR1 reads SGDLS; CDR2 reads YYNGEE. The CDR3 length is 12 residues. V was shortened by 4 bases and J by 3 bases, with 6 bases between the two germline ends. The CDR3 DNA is TGTGCCAGCAGCCCCATTACAGATACGCAGTATTTT. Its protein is CASSPITDTQYF. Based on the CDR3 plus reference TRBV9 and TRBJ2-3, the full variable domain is DSGVTQTPKHLITATGQRVTLRCSPRSGDLSVYWYQQSLDQGLQFLIQYYNGEERAKGNILERFSAQQFPDLHSELNLSSLELGDSALYFCASSPITDTQYFGPGTRLTVL.

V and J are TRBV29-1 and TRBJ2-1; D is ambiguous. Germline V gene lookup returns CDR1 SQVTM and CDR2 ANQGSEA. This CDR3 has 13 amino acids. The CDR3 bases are TGCGCTGGCGCTGCTAGCTCCTACAATGAGCAGTTCTTC. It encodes CAGAASSYNEQFF.

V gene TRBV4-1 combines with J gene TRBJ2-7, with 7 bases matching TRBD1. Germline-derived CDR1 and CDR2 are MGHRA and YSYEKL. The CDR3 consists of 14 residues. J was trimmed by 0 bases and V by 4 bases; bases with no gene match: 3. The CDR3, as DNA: TGCGCCAGCAGCCGATGGGACAGCTCCTACGAGCAGTACTTC. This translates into CASSRWDSSYEQYF.

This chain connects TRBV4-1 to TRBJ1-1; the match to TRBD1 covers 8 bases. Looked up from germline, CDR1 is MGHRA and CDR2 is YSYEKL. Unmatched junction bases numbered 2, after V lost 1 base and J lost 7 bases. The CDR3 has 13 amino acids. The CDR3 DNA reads TGCGCCAGCAGCCAAGCCGGGACAGGTGAAGCTTTCTTT. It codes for CASSQAGTGEAFF.

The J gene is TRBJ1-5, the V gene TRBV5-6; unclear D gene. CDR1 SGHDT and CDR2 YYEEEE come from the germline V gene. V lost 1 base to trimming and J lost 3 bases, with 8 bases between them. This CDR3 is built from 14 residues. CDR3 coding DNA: TGTGCCAGCAGCTTGTTCAGCCCCAATCAGCCCCAGCATTTT. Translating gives CASSLFSPNQPQHF.

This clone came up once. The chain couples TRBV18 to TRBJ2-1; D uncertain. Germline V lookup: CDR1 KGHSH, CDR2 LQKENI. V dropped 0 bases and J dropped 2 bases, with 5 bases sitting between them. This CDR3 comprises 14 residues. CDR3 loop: CASSPPFTYNEQFF. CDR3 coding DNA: TGTGCCAGCTCACCACCGTTCACCTACAATGAGCAGTTCTTC.